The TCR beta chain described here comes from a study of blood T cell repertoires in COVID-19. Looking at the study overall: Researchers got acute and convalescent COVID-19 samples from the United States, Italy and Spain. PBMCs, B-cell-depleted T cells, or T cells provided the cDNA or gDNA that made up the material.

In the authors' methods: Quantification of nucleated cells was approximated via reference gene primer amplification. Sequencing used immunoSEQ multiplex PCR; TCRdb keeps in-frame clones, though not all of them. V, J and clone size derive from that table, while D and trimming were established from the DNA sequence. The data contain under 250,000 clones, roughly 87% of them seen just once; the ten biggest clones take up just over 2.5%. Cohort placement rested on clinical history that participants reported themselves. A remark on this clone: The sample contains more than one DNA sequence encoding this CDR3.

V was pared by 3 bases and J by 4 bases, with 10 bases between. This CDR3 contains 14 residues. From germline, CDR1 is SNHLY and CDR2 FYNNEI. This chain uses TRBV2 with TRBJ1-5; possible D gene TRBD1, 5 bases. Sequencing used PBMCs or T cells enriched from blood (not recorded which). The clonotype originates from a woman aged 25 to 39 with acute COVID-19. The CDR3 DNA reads TGTGCCAGCAGTGAGGGGCAGGGAAATCAGCCCCAGCATTTT. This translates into CASSEGQGNQPQHF. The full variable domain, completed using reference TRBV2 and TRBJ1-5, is EPEVTQTPSHQVTQMGQEVILRCVPISNHLYFYWYRQILGQKVEFLVSFYNNEISEKSEIFDDQFSVERPDGSNFTLKIRSTKLEDSAMYFCASSEGQGNQPQHFGDGTRLSIL.